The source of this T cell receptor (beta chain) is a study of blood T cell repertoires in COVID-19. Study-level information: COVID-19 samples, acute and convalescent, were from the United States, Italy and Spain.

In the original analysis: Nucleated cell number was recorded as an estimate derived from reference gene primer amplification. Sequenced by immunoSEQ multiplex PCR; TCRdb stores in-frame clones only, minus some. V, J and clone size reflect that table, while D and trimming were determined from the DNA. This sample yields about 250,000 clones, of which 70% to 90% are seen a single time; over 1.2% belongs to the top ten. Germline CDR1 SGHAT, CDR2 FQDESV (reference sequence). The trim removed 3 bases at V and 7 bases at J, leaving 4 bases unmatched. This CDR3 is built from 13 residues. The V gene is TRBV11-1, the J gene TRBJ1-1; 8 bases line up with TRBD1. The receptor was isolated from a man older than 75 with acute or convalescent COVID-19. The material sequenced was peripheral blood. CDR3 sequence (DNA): TGTGCCAGCAGCTTGTTACAGGGGGGTGAAGCTTTCTTT. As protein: CASSLLQGGEAFF.